This is a list of T cell receptor beta chains from one sample in a study of cytomegalovirus exposure and HLA in healthy donors. Sequenced by immunoSEQ multiplex PCR; TCRdb stores in-frame clones only, minus some. Of 100,000 to 150,000 clones in the sample, about 8.5% were seen once. The sample consisted of PBMCs. These receptors all come from a man in his forties in good health and CMV-seronegative. Each CDR3 is given with its conserved first and last residue. The order of the fields is V gene, D gene, J gene, clone size, CDR3 DNA, CDR3 protein. The D gene is left open where the match is weak. Where a row states a size, it is once, few, many or the class of an expanded clone; other rows omit it.

TRBV6-1,TRBD1,TRBJ2-3,few,TGTGCCAGCAGTGATTACAGGGGGCCAGATACGCAGTATTTT,CASSDYRGPDTQYF
TRBV6-5,-,TRBJ1-1,-,TGTGCCAGCAGTTACTCGATGAGGCGGCGGAACACTGAAGCTTTCTTT,CASSYSMRRRNTEAFF
TRBV6-4,-,TRBJ2-3,few,TGTGCCAGCAGTGCCTCGACTAGAGGGGGGGCAGATACGCAGTATTTT,CASSASTRGGADTQYF
TRBV14,-,TRBJ2-5,-,TGTGCCAGCAGCCCGGGTCCCTTGCAAGAGACCCAGTACTTC,CASSPGPLQETQYF
TRBV5-1,TRBD1,TRBJ2-2,few,TGCGCCAGCAGGACAGGGACGACCGGGGAGCTGTTTTTT,CASRTGTTGELFF
TRBV30,TRBD2,TRBJ2-1,-,TGTGCCTGGGATAGCGGGGGGCAGAATGAGCAGTTCTTC,CAWDSGGQNEQFF
TRBV28,TRBD1,TRBJ1-4,-,TGTGCCAGCAGTTTAACAGGGGGCGGTCAAGTTTATGAAAAACTGTTTTTT,CASSLTGGGQVYEKLFF
TRBV11-2,TRBD1,TRBJ1-1,few,TGTGCCAGCAGCTTTGGGACAGAAGAAGCTTTCTTT,CASSFGTEEAFF
TRBV2,TRBD2,TRBJ2-5,-,TGTGCCAGCACCTGGACTAGCGGCGGTGGAGAGACCCAGTACTTC,CASTWTSGGGETQYF
TRBV5-1,TRBD1,TRBJ2-3,few,TGCGCCAGCAGCCCGACAGGGGGCAGCACAGATACGCAGTATTTT,CASSPTGGSTDTQYF
TRBV4-2,TRBD2,TRBJ2-7,few,TGTGCCAGCAGCACTCGTCCCGGGACTAGCGGGGGCCACTACGAGCAGTACTTC,CASSTRPGTSGGHYEQYF
TRBV11-2,TRBD1,TRBJ2-7,few,TGTGCCAGCAGACGACAGGGGTACGAGCAGTACTTC,CASRRQGYEQYF
TRBV11-2,-,TRBJ2-2,few,TGTGCCAGCAGCTTAGAAGGGGCAGGGAACACCGGGGAGCTGTTTTTT,CASSLEGAGNTGELFF
TRBV30,TRBD2,TRBJ2-3,few,TGTGCCTGGGCCCCTCTCGCGGGGGGCACAGATACGCAGTATTTT,CAWAPLAGGTDTQYF
TRBV28,TRBD1,TRBJ2-1,few,TGTGCCAGCAGTTTAGCAGGGGGAAGCTACAATGAGCAGTTCTTC,CASSLAGGSYNEQFF
TRBV5-6,TRBD1,TRBJ2-3,-,TGTGCCAGCAGCGGACAGGGGTTTGGGACAGATACGCAGTATTTT,CASSGQGFGTDTQYF
TRBV7-9,-,TRBJ2-1,few,TGTGCCAGCAGCTTAAGCAGGGTCAATGAGCAGTTCTTC,CASSLSRVNEQFF
TRBV5-1,TRBD1,TRBJ1-1,few,TGCGCCAGCAGCTTAGGACAGGCACTGGCTGAAGCTTTCTTT,CASSLGQALAEAFF
TRBV5-6,-,TRBJ1-3,few,TGTGCCAGCAGCTTGTTTCCGGGATCCTACGGAAACACCATATATTTT,CASSLFPGSYGNTIYF
TRBV18,TRBD1,TRBJ1-1,few,TGTGCCAGCTCACCCGAGAGTCAGGGGGTGGCTGAAGCTTTCTTT,CASSPESQGVAEAFF
TRBV6-6,-,TRBJ1-4,-,TGTGCCAGCAGTTACCGGGGGGTGACTAATGAAAAACTGTTTTTT,CASSYRGVTNEKLFF
TRBV30,TRBD1,TRBJ2-3,few,TGTGCCTGGAATTCAGGGGGAGATACGCAGTATTTT,CAWNSGGDTQYF
TRBV7-6,TRBD2,TRBJ2-1,few,TGTGCCAGCAGGGCTAGCGGGGGGAATGAGCAGTTCTTC,CASRASGGNEQFF
TRBV15,-,TRBJ1-5,-,TGTGCCACCAGCAGGGACAGAGACTATCAGCCCCAGCATTTT,CATSRDRDYQPQHF
TRBV7-2,-,TRBJ2-4,-,TGTGCCAGCAGCCGAGAGAGGGTCGAAAACATTCAGTACTTC,CASSRERVENIQYF
TRBV5-1,TRBD1,TRBJ2-2,few,TGCGCCAGCAGCCCGGGGACAGGGGGATTGGGGGAGCTGTTTTTT,CASSPGTGGLGELFF
TRBV11-3,TRBD2,TRBJ2-3,-,TGTGCCAGCAGCTCGGGGGGTTACACAGATACGCAGTATTTT,CASSSGGYTDTQYF
TRBV19,TRBD2,TRBJ2-2,-,TGTGCCAGTAGTATCAGGATGCCTAGCGGGGGGACCGGGGAGCTGTTTTTT,CASSIRMPSGGTGELFF